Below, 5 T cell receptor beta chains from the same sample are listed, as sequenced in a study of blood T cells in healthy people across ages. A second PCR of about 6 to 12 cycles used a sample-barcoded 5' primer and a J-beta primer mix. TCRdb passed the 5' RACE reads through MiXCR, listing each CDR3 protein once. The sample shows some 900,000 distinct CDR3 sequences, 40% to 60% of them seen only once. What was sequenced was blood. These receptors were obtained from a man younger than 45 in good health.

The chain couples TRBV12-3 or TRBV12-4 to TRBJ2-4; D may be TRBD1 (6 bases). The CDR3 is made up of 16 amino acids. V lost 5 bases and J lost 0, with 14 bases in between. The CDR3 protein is CASSVTGSLAKNIQYF. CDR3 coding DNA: TGTGCCAGCAGTGTCACAGGGTCTTTAGCCAAAAACATTCAGTACTTC.

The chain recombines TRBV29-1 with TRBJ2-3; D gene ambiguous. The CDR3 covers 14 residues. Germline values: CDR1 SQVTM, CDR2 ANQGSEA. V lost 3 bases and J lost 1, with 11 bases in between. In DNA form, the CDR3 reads TGCAGCGTTGACCCCGGCCGGGGCACAGATACGCAGTATTTT. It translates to CSVDPGRGTDTQYF.

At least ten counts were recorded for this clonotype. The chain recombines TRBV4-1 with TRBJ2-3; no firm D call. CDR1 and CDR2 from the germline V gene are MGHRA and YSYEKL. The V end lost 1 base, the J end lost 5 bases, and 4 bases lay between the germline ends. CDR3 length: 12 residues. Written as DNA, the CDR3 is TGCGCCAGCAGCCAAGGTATAGATACGCAGTATTTT. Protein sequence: CASSQGIDTQYF.

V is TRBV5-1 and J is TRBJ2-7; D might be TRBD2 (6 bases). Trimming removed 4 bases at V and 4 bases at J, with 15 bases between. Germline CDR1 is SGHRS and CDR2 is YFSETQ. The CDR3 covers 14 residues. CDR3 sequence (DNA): TGCGCCAGCAGCGTGGAGCGGGTTCAATACGAGCAGTACTTC. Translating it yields CASSVERVQYEQYF.

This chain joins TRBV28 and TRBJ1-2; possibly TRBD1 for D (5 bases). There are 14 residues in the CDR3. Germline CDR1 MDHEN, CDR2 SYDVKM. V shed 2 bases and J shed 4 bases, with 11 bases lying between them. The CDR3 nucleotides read TGTGCCAGCAGTTTAAGGGAGGGGATCTATGGCTACACCTTC. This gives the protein CASSLREGIYGYTF.